A selection of T cell receptor beta chains follows, all from one sample in a study of cytomegalovirus exposure and HLA in healthy donors. Assay: immunoSEQ multiplex PCR; the TCRdb copy retains only in-frame clones and omits some. This table lists over 45,000 clones. Specimen: PBMCs. Every receptor here comes from a woman aged 18-35 years in good health and CMV-seronegative. Both conserved end residues are part of each CDR3. A D gene is named only where the DNA matches it firmly.

. TRBJ2-1 TRBV4-1 TGCGCCAGCAGCCAAGTCGGAGAATTGGTACGGATCTTC CASSQVGELVRIF
. TRBJ2-5 TRBV11-3 TGTGCCAGCAGCTTAGGCGCCTCAGGGGGGGAGACCCAGTACTTC CASSLGASGGETQYF
. TRBJ2-3 TRBV6-4 TGTGCCAGCAGTGACTCGTCGGGGGACACAGATACGCAGTATTTT CASSDSSGDTDTQYF
. TRBJ2-3 TRBV5-1 TGCGCCAGCAGCTTGGACACAGGGGGGGCAGATACGCAGTATTTT CASSLDTGGADTQYF
TRBD2 TRBJ2-1 TRBV6-1 TGTGCCAGCAGTGGGTCCCTAGCGGGGGGGATATATGAGCAGTTCTTC CASSGSLAGGIYEQFF
. TRBJ1-2 TRBV10-3 TGTGCCATCAGATACGGAGAATATCTCCCCTATGGCTACACCTTC CAIRYGEYLPYGYTF
TRBD1 TRBJ1-4 TRBV2 TGTGCCAGCGTAAGACAGGGGATTGAAAAACTGTTTTTT CASVRQGIEKLFF
. TRBJ2-7 TRBV5-1 TGCGCCAGCAGCTTGGTCGGCGGAAGGTACGAGCAGTACTTC CASSLVGGRYEQYF
. TRBJ1-2 TRBV7-9 TGTGCCAGCAGCTTATACGGGTTGGATGGCTACACCTTC CASSLYGLDGYTF
. TRBJ2-3 TRBV19 TGTGCCAGTAGTATTCACCTGGGCTCATCGAGAGATACGCAGTATTTT CASSIHLGSSRDTQYF
TRBD2 TRBJ2-7 TRBV7-6 TGTGCCAGCAGCCCGTACGGGACTAGCGGGGGGGCCGTCAACGAGCAGTACTTC CASSPYGTSGGAVNEQYF
. TRBJ2-7 TRBV11-2 TGTGCCAGCAGCTTAGGGCAACCGTACGAGCAGTACTTC CASSLGQPYEQYF
TRBD1 TRBJ2-7 TRBV7-6 TGTGCCAGCAGCTTAGCGGCGGGACAGGGGAGACACGAGCAGTACTTC CASSLAAGQGRHEQYF
TRBD1 TRBJ1-2 TRBV7-2 TGTGCCAGTAAGGGACAGGGGACGAATGGCTACACCTTC CASKGQGTNGYTF
TRBD2 TRBJ2-6 TRBV4-2 TGTGCCAGCACCAACCGGGGGGCTGGGGCCAACGTCCTGACTTTC CASTNRGAGANVLTF
TRBD2 TRBJ2-5 TRBV29-1 TGCAGCGTTGGCGGGGGGGAGGGTTCCCAAGAGACCCAGTACTTC CSVGGGEGSQETQYF
TRBD2 TRBJ2-3 TRBV9 TGTGCCAGCAGCGTAGCCGCGGGAGGGACCCCGGATACGCAGTATTTT CASSVAAGGTPDTQYF
. TRBJ1-2 TRBV5-1 TGCGCCAGCAGCTTGGTCCCAGATAACTATGGCTACACCTTC CASSLVPDNYGYTF
TRBD1 TRBJ1-2 TRBV2 TGTGCCAGCAGTCAGCGACAGGGAGATGGCTACACCTTC CASSQRQGDGYTF
TRBD1 TRBJ1-2 TRBV6-5 TGTGCCAGCAGTTACCAGGGACAGGGGGATGGCTACACCTTC CASSYQGQGDGYTF
. TRBJ1-1 TRBV28 TGTGCCACCGGCCGCAGGGGCTTGAACACTGAAGCTTTCTTT CATGRRGLNTEAFF
. TRBJ1-6 TRBV5-1 TGCGCCAGCAGCTTGGTGTGGATGGAGGGTTGGGAGTATTCACCCCTCCACTTT CASSLVWMEGWEYSPLHF
. TRBJ1-1 TRBV27 TGTGCCAGCAGTTGGATCGGGGGGGGTGAAGCTTTCTTT CASSWIGGGEAFF
TRBD1 TRBJ2-1 TRBV27 TGTGCCAGCAGTTTAGGCTCCCAGGGGGTGGAAAGTGAGCAGTTCTTC CASSLGSQGVESEQFF
. TRBJ1-2 TRBV30 TGTGCCTGGAGTGGCAGGGGATACGAAGGCTACACCTTC CAWSGRGYEGYTF
TRBD1 TRBJ1-1 TRBV6-6 TGTGCCAGCAGCAGTGACAGGGGGGCGGCCACTGAAGCTTTCTTT CASSSDRGAATEAFF
. TRBJ2-7 TRBV5-1 TGCGCCAGCAGTCGGACGGGGGAAGCCTACGAGCAGTACTTC CASSRTGEAYEQYF
TRBD1 TRBJ1-4 TRBV10-3 TGTGCCATCAGTGAATCTCAGGGGGCAGCTAATGAAAAACTGTTTTTT CAISESQGAANEKLFF
. TRBJ2-7 TRBV27 TGTGCCAGCAGTTTGGGGCGGGACCACTCCTACGAGCAGTACTTC CASSLGRDHSYEQYF
. TRBJ1-5 TRBV7-9 TGTGCCAGCAGCTTAGGGGGGGTTCGCTATCAGCCCCAGCATTTT CASSLGGVRYQPQHF
TRBD1 TRBJ2-7 TRBV5-1 TGCGCCAGCACCAACCGGGACAGGAGAAACTACGAGCAGTACTTC CASTNRDRRNYEQYF
. TRBJ2-5 TRBV27 TGTGCCAGCAGTTTTCGGCTGGGCGAGACCCAGTACTTC CASSFRLGETQYF
. TRBJ1-1 TRBV6-1 TGTGCCAGCAGTGAAAGACCCTCGGGGGTTGAAGCTTTCTTT CASSERPSGVEAFF
TRBD1 TRBJ2-3 TRBV10-1 TGCGCCAGCAGCACCGGGACAGGACACCATACGCAGTATTTT CASSTGTGHHTQYF
TRBD1 TRBJ1-4 TRBV5-1 TGCGCCAGCAGCGTAGGACAGGGTAATGAAAAACTGTTTTTT CASSVGQGNEKLFF
TRBD2 TRBJ2-3 TRBV2 TGTGCCAGATCCGGACTAGCGGCTTCCACAGATACGCAGTATTTT CARSGLAASTDTQYF
TRBD2 TRBJ2-3 TRBV28 TGTGCCAGCAGAGACTCTAGCGGGAGTGCAGATACGCAGTATTTT CASRDSSGSADTQYF
TRBD1 TRBJ1-3 TRBV5-1 TGCGCCAGCAGCCCGGGACAGAGGGGAAACACCATATATTTT CASSPGQRGNTIYF
TRBD2 TRBJ2-7 TRBV5-1 TGCGCCAGCAGACCTCTTGCTAGCGGGGCCTACGAGCAGTACTTC CASRPLASGAYEQYF
TRBD1 TRBJ1-5 TRBV12-5 TGTGCTAGTGGTTTGGCTACAGGGGATTATCAGCCCCAGCATTTT CASGLATGDYQPQHF
TRBD1 TRBJ2-1 TRBV9 TGTGCCAGCAGCGTATTCCCCCGGGACAGTAGCTCCTACAATGAGCAGTTCTTC CASSVFPRDSSSYNEQFF
TRBD1 TRBJ1-1 TRBV19 TGTGCCAGTAGTTTCCGAGGACAGGGCGGCACTGAAGCTTTCTTT CASSFRGQGGTEAFF
. TRBJ1-5 TRBV7-2 TGTGCCAGCAGCTTTGGCAGCGGCAATCAGCCCCAGCATTTT CASSFGSGNQPQHF
TRBD2 TRBJ2-7 TRBV9 TGTGCCAGCAGCGAACGGACTAGCGGGACCTACGAGCAGTACTTC CASSERTSGTYEQYF
TRBD2 TRBJ2-2 TRBV28 TGTGCCAGCAGAGAGTTAGCGGGAGTCCTCGGGGAGCTGTTTTTT CASRELAGVLGELFF
. TRBJ1-1 TRBV15 TGTGCCACCAGCAGAGGGGTTCGGGGGGGAGTCACTGAAGCTTTCTTT CATSRGVRGGVTEAFF
TRBD1 TRBJ1-4 TRBV5-1 TGCGCCAGCAGCGTCCAGGGGGCCTATGAAAAACTGTTTTTT CASSVQGAYEKLFF
. TRBJ1-5 TRBV11-2 TGTGCCAGCAGCGCGGTGGACAGCGCCAATCAGCCCCAGCATTTT CASSAVDSANQPQHF
TRBD2 TRBJ2-7 TRBV27 TGTGCCAGCAGATTGGGGGGGACGCGAGACGAGCAGTACTTC CASRLGGTRDEQYF
. TRBJ1-2 TRBV4-1 TGCGCCAGCAGCCAAGGAAGGGGAGGTCGGGGCTATGGCTACACCTTC CASSQGRGGRGYGYTF
TRBD1 TRBJ1-1 TRBV11-2 TGTGCCAGCACTTCCCCAGGGGGCCTGGCTCTGGCTTTCTTT CASTSPGGLALAFF
. TRBJ2-7 TRBV25-1 TGTGCCAGCAGCGAAGGAGGCGCAGGCACCTACGAGCAGTACTTC CASSEGGAGTYEQYF
. TRBJ1-2 TRBV19 TGTGCCACAACAGACAGTCCCTATGGCTACACCTTC CATTDSPYGYTF
. TRBJ2-3 TRBV6-6 TGTGCCAGCAGTTACTCGACTAGAGACACAGATACGCAGTATTTT CASSYSTRDTDTQYF